Sequencing of this T cell receptor beta chain was carried out in a study of PD-L1 blockade in urothelial cancer. At the level of the study: Male sex and bladder-origin urothelial cancer were recorded for twenty-five of 29 patients. Median T cell yield per blood sample was 110,000 to 150,000 cells.

Per the germline V gene, CDR1 is ENHRY and CDR2 is SYGVKD. The V end was cut by 6 bases, the J end by 7 bases, with 16 bases between. The CDR3 runs to 14 residues. Measured with immunoSEQ multiplex PCR; TCRdb has only the in-frame clones, and not every one. Of roughly 44,000 clones listed, almost 85% are singletons. The rearrangement joins TRBV10-3 to TRBJ2-1; tentatively, D is TRBD2 (6 bases). This sequence originates from a man between 65 and 85 years old with urothelial cancer. The material sequenced was PBMCs, taken around atezolizumab (anti-PD-L1) treatment. The CDR3 nucleotides are TGTGCCATCAGACCTGGCGGAGGAGGGAATGAGCAGTTCTTC. Translating gives CAIRPGGGGNEQFF.